This T cell receptor beta chain was recorded in a study of beta chain features in type 1 diabetes. This clone occurred a few times. V shed 6 bases and J shed 4 bases, with 7 bases lying between them. CDR3 length equals 11 residues. The V gene's germline CDR1 is DFQATT and CDR2 SNEGSKA (reference sequence). The entirety of the isolated RNA underwent reverse transcription, so expressed TCRB transcripts were sequenced. The table came from immunoSEQ multiplex PCR; TCRdb's copy has only in-frame clones and leaves some out. The sample shows 250,000 or so clones, about 30% of them seen only once. V usage is TRBV20-1 and J usage is TRBJ2-1; no reliable D call. Input material: central memory CD4+ T cells from blood. The source of this sequence is a man aged 30-40 years in good health. The CDR3 sequence: CSAPIYNEQFF. For the CDR3, the DNA is TGCAGTGCGCCTATTTACAATGAGCAGTTCTTC.